The next 31 T cell receptor beta chains were all read from a single sample in a study of shared clonotypes between healthy human individuals. Profiled with immunoSEQ multiplex PCR; TCRdb holds only in-frame clones, not every one. The sample gives some 2,500,000 clones, roughly 93% of which show up once; around 0.4% is in the top ten. Material: naive CD4+ T cells from PBMCs. Subset indicated: CD45RA+ positively selected. Receptors were obtained from a man in his late teens or twenties in good health. Some clones in this sample may be carry-over from other donors' samples.

V is TRBV28 and J is TRBJ2-1; 8 nucleotides agree with TRBD2. This CDR3 has 19 residues. V lost 6 bases and J lost 0; bases outside the gene matches: 16. CDR1 MDHEN and CDR2 SYDVKM come from the germline V gene. The DNA for the CDR3 is TGTGCCAGCAGACCAACTAGCGGCTCCCCCACCGCCTCCTACAATGAGCAGTTCTTC. It is translated as CASRPTSGSPTASYNEQFF.

The rearrangement joins TRBV11-2 to TRBJ2-2; possible D gene TRBD2, 5 bases. V lost 1 base to trimming and J lost 5 bases, with 11 bases between them. CDR3 size: 15 residues. The V gene's germline CDR1 is SGHAT and CDR2 FQNNGV. The CDR3 coding sequence is TGTGCCAGCAGCTTAGTGTCTAGCTCAACCGGGGAGCTGTTTTTT. Residues: CASSLVSSSTGELFF.

The chain employs TRBV28 and TRBJ2-4; tentatively, D is TRBD2 (6 bases). V shed 6 bases and J shed 6 bases, with 12 bases lying between them. CDR1 is MDHEN, CDR2 SYDVKM, per germline. The CDR3 sequence is 13 residues long. CDR3 DNA: TGTGCCAGCAGCCCACCCGGGGGAAACATTCAGTACTTC. This encodes CASSPPGGNIQYF.

The chain has TRBV2 and TRBJ2-2; the D call may be TRBD1 or TRBD2 (5 bases each). Germline V gene sequence: CDR1 SNHLY, CDR2 FYNNEI. The CDR3 spans 16 residues. Trimming shortened V by 6 bases and J by 7 bases, and 21 bases separated the two germline ends. CDR3 sequence: CASRNDGGIPYGELFF. CDR3 DNA sequence: TGTGCCAGCAGGAACGATGGGGGAATCCCCTACGGGGAGCTGTTTTTT.

This chain connects TRBV30 to TRBJ2-7; D might be TRBD1 (6 bases). Trimming shortened V by 8 bases and J by 1 base, and 15 bases separated the two germline ends. From germline, CDR1 is GTSNPN and CDR2 SVGIG (reference sequence). This CDR3 is built from 13 residues. DNA for the CDR3: TGTGCCCTGGGGGCAGGCGGATCCTACGAGCAGTACTTC. Translated, it gives CALGAGGSYEQYF.

This clone has only one observation. V is TRBV5-1 and J is TRBJ1-3, with 10 bases aligning to TRBD1. Trimming took 4 bases from V and 3 from J; bases not matched to a gene: 7. Per the germline V gene, CDR1 is SGHRS and CDR2 is YFSETQ. This CDR3 is 16 amino acids long. CDR3 loop: CASSQTGTGVGNTIYF. In DNA, the CDR3 is TGCGCCAGCAGCCAAACCGGGACAGGGGTTGGAAACACCATATATTTT.

This clone has a handful of counts. The chain has TRBV4-2 and TRBJ1-5; TRBD1 aligns across 7 bases. Germline V gives CDR1 LGHNA, CDR2 YNFKEQ. CDR3 length: 17 residues. The V and J ends lost 1 base and 1 base, in that order; junction bases with no gene match: 7. CDR3 nucleotides: TGTGCCAGCAGCCAAGTTAAGACAGGGAACAGCAATCAGCCCCAGCATTTT. Translation gives CASSQVKTGNSNQPQHF.

The chain carries TRBV6-4 and TRBJ2-1; the D gene could be TRBD1 or TRBD2 (5 bases each). CDR1 and CDR2 from the germline V gene are MRHNA and SNTAGT. V lost 5 bases, J lost 0 bases, and 11 bases lay in between. The CDR3 is 15 amino acids. The CDR3 DNA reads as TGTGCCAGCAGTCGGGACGGGAACTCCTACAATGAGCAGTTCTTC. Translating gives CASSRDGNSYNEQFF.

This clone turned up a few times. Distinct nucleotide sequences in the sample also encode this CDR3. The chain has TRBV9 and TRBJ1-5; D not resolved. CDR1 and CDR2 (germline): SGDLS, YYNGEE. Deletions cut 0 bases from V and 1 base from J, with 5 bases between. The length of the CDR3 is 14 residues. The CDR3 DNA follows: TGTGCCAGCAGCGTAGGTCTGAGCAATCAGCCCCAGCATTTT. Translation: CASSVGLSNQPQHF.

The chain combines TRBV5-1 with TRBJ2-1; a possible D gene is TRBD1 (6 bases). This CDR3 spans 14 amino acids. Germline CDR1 reads SGHRS; CDR2 reads YFSETQ. Deletions cut 4 bases from V and 4 bases from J, with 12 bases between. The CDR3 region has the DNA TGCGCCAGCAGCGACACAGGGTTGTACAATGAGCAGTTCTTC. It encodes CASSDTGLYNEQFF.

The chain uses TRBV7-9 and TRBJ1-1, with a tentative D call TRBD1 (6 bases). V was clipped by 4 bases and J by 1 base, with 10 bases between them. This CDR3 has 14 amino acids. The germline CDR1 and CDR2 sequences are SEHNR and FQNEAQ (reference sequence). Here the CDR3 DNA reads TGTGCCAGCAGCTCCCCGGACAGGAACACTGAAGCTTTCTTT. This gives the protein CASSSPDRNTEAFF.

The CDR3 spells CASSTGQGGSQPQHF. The CDR3 DNA reads TGTGCCAGCAGCACCGGACAGGGAGGGAGCCAGCCCCAGCATTTT. The genes are TRBV4-2 and TRBJ1-5, with 8 bases matching TRBD1. The CDR3 sequence is 15 residues long. Germline lookup yields CDR1 LGHNA and CDR2 YNFKEQ. Germline trimming cut 5 bases from V and 7 bases from J; bases unmatched to any gene: 10.

This clone was recorded only once. Other DNA sequences within the sample encode an identical CDR3. The J gene is TRBJ2-5, the V gene TRBV18; D remains ambiguous. Germline V gives CDR1 KGHSH, CDR2 LQKENI. V was shortened by 0 bases and J by 5 bases, with 7 bases between the two germline ends. The CDR3 extends over 13 amino acids. CDR3 in DNA: TGTGCCAGCTCACCACCGACACGGGAGACCCAGTACTTC. It is translated as CASSPPTRETQYF.

The genes are TRBV5-4 and TRBJ2-3; D possibly corresponds to TRBD1 (6 bases). Trimming took 4 bases from V and 2 from J, leaving 14 bases between them. Germline V gene lookup returns CDR1 SGHNT and CDR2 YYREEE (reference sequence). This CDR3 spans 15 amino acids. CDR3 residues: CASSGPGTLTDTQYF. The CDR3 DNA is TGTGCCAGCAGCGGACCCGGGACACTCACAGATACGCAGTATTTT.

V usage is TRBV7-9 and J usage is TRBJ1-1, with D maybe TRBD1 (5 bases). The CDR3 has 14 amino acids. Trimming removed 1 base at V and 4 bases at J, with 10 bases between. Per the germline V gene, CDR1 is SEHNR and CDR2 is FQNEAQ (reference sequence). The CDR3 sequence is CASSLGGEITEAFF. The CDR3 DNA is TGTGCCAGCAGCTTAGGGGGGGAGATCACTGAAGCTTTCTTT. Drawing the rest from reference TRBV7-9 and TRBJ1-1, the complete variable domain is DTGVSQNPRHKITKRGQNVTFRCDPISEHNRLYWYRQTLGQGPEFLTYFQNEAQLEKSRLLSDRFSAERPKGSFSTLEIQRTEQGDSAMYLCASSLGGEITEAFFGQGTRLTVV.

The chain combines TRBV29-1 with TRBJ2-4; perhaps TRBD2 as D (5 bases). There are 16 residues in the CDR3. Germline V CDR1 and CDR2: SQVTM, ANQGSEA. V shed 3 bases and J shed 2 bases, with 17 bases lying between them. The CDR3 loop is CSVDHPRRGTKNIQYF. The CDR3 coding sequence is TGCAGCGTTGACCACCCTCGGAGAGGGACCAAAAACATTCAGTACTTC.

V usage is TRBV6-5 and J usage is TRBJ1-2; D not resolved. The CDR3 spans 15 residues. Trimming removed 6 bases at V and 2 bases at J, with 16 bases between. Germline V lookup: CDR1 MNHEY, CDR2 SVGAGI. CDR3 residues: CASRAVGSTNYGYTF. The CDR3, as DNA: TGTGCCAGCAGGGCCGTCGGCAGCACCAACTATGGCTACACCTTC.

This clone was recorded only once. Here the CDR3 DNA reads TGCGCCAGCAGCTTTCAGAGGGAGGGCCCAGATACGCAGTATTTT. Translated, it gives CASSFQREGPDTQYF. This chain joins TRBV5-1 and TRBJ2-3; 7 bases are a match to TRBD2. The CDR3 consists of 15 residues. Per germline, CDR1 SGHRS and CDR2 YFSETQ. The V and J ends lost 2 bases and 4 bases, in that order; junction bases with no gene match: 7.

The rearrangement uses TRBV6-1 and TRBJ2-5; 7 positions match TRBD1. The CDR3 extends over 14 amino acids. Germline CDR1 and CDR2: MNHNS and SASEGT. V lost 5 bases and J lost 1; bases outside the gene matches: 4. CDR3 bases: TGTGCCAGCAGTAGACGGGACAGCCAAGAGACCCAGTACTTC. Translation: CASSRRDSQETQYF.

The V and J genes are TRBV9 and TRBJ2-2, with 11 bases identical to TRBD1. Trimming removed 2 bases from V and 7 bases from J; junction bases left unmatched: 16. Germline CDR1 SGDLS, CDR2 YYNGEE. There are 19 residues in the CDR3. The CDR3 protein is CASSVQSGMDRGPSGELFF. The CDR3 coding sequence is TGTGCCAGCAGCGTTCAGTCCGGGATGGACAGGGGGCCGAGCGGGGAGCTGTTTTTT.

The chain links TRBV7-8 to TRBJ2-7, with D tentatively TRBD1 (8 bases). V lost 5 bases and J 0 bases, leaving 35 bases between the germline ends. Germline V gives CDR1 SGHVS, CDR2 FQNEAQ. The CDR3 has 22 amino acids. In DNA form, the CDR3 reads TGTGCCAGCAGCGCTACAGGGGGGGCAGGGGGTGGCCCTCGTTCTAGCTCCTACGAGCAGTACTTC. It specifies CASSATGGAGGGPRSSSYEQYF.

The chain has TRBV6-6 and TRBJ2-1; 9 positions match TRBD2. The J segment lost 0 bases and the V segment lost 6 bases, leaving 3 bases of the junction unmatched. The CDR3 is made up of 15 amino acids. In germline, CDR1 is MNHNY, CDR2 SVGAGI (reference sequence). CDR3 in DNA: TGTGCCAGCAGAAGTAGCGGGAGCTCCTACAATGAGCAGTTCTTC. Encoded protein: CASRSSGSSYNEQFF.

This rearrangement joins TRBV27 to TRBJ2-7; D may be TRBD2 (5 bases). This CDR3 contains 14 residues. Germline V gene sequence: CDR1 MNHEY, CDR2 SMNVEV (reference sequence). The germline V and J ends were trimmed by 5 bases and 0 bases, with 11 bases remaining between them. The CDR3 reads CASSPGYISYEQYF. In DNA form, the CDR3 reads TGTGCCAGCAGTCCGGGGTATATCTCCTACGAGCAGTACTTC.

This chain connects TRBV15 to TRBJ2-5, with TRBD1 matching 7 bases. Germline CDR1 is LNHNV and CDR2 is YYDKDF (reference sequence). The CDR3 has 14 amino acids. V lost 6 bases and J lost 2; bases outside the gene matches: 6. The CDR3 loop is CATSKGALQETQYF. In DNA, the CDR3 is TGTGCCACCAGTAAGGGGGCGCTACAAGAGACCCAGTACTTC.

This clone was counted between two and nine times. The rearrangement links TRBV25-1 to TRBJ1-1; D is undetermined. This CDR3 comprises 11 residues. Trimming took off 5 bases at V and 1 base at J, with 2 bases between the two ends. In germline, CDR1 is MGHDK, CDR2 SYGVNS. CDR3 sequence (DNA): TGTGCCAGCAGTTCGAACACTGAAGCTTTCTTT. Protein sequence: CASSSNTEAFF.

The chain has TRBV9 and TRBJ2-7; 10 positions match TRBD1. Germline CDR1 reads SGDLS; CDR2 reads YYNGEE. The CDR3 covers 16 residues. The V gene end was trimmed by 0 bases and the J gene end by 7 bases; junction bases not matched to a gene: 10. The CDR3 loop is CASSVGSRQGAVEQYF. CDR3 bases: TGTGCCAGCAGCGTAGGATCCCGACAGGGGGCTGTAGAGCAGTACTTC.

V and J are TRBV7-2 and TRBJ2-1; no clear D. Per the germline V gene, CDR1 is SGHTA and CDR2 is FQGNSA. This CDR3 comprises 17 residues. Deletions cut 1 base from V and 3 bases from J, with 16 bases between. The CDR3, as DNA: TGTGCCAGCAGCTTAGGAGCCCGGGCGGTTATCTACAATGAGCAGTTCTTC. Translated: CASSLGARAVIYNEQFF.

The chain employs TRBV7-8 and TRBJ1-1; no clear D gene. Trimming took 5 bases from V and 5 from J, leaving 15 bases between them. Germline CDR1 is SGHVS and CDR2 is FQNEAQ. This CDR3 contains 14 residues. CDR3 amino acids: CASSPTAGRTEAFF. In nucleotides, the CDR3 is TGTGCCAGCAGCCCCACGGCAGGCCGGACTGAAGCTTTCTTT.

The V call is TRBV6-1, the J call TRBJ2-3; possible D gene TRBD2, 6 bases. The V gene lost 0 bases and the J gene lost 4 bases, with 23 bases spanning the gap. Germline CDR1 reads MNHNS; CDR2 reads SASEGT. The CDR3 sequence is 19 residues long. In DNA, the CDR3 is TGTGCCAGCAGTGAAGCGTCCCTGCGGGGTCGGGTGATTTCAGATACGCAGTATTTT. It encodes CASSEASLRGRVISDTQYF.

CDR3 coding DNA: TGCGCCAGCAGCGATAGGGTAGACTATGGCTACACCTTC. Translated, it gives CASSDRVDYGYTF. The chain couples TRBV5-1 to TRBJ1-2; the D is unclear. Germline CDR1 is SGHRS and CDR2 is YFSETQ. This CDR3 is built from 13 residues. Trimming removed 4 bases at V and 3 bases at J, with 10 bases between. The full variable domain, in which reference TRBV5-1 and TRBJ1-2 provide the parts outside the CDR3, is KAGVTQTPRYLIKTRGQQVTLSCSPISGHRSVSWYQQTPGQGLQFLFEYFSETQRNKGNFPGRFSGRQFSNSRSEMNVSTLELGDSALYLCASSDRVDYGYTFGSGTRLTVV.

The rearrangement links TRBV4-2 to TRBJ2-7; perhaps TRBD2 as D (6 bases). Deletions cut 0 bases from V and 0 bases from J, with 15 bases between. Germline lookup yields CDR1 LGHNA and CDR2 YNFKEQ. The CDR3 covers 17 residues. The CDR3 loop is CASSQDQLRDSSYEQYF. Written as DNA, the CDR3 is TGTGCCAGCAGCCAAGATCAGTTGCGGGATAGCTCCTACGAGCAGTACTTC.